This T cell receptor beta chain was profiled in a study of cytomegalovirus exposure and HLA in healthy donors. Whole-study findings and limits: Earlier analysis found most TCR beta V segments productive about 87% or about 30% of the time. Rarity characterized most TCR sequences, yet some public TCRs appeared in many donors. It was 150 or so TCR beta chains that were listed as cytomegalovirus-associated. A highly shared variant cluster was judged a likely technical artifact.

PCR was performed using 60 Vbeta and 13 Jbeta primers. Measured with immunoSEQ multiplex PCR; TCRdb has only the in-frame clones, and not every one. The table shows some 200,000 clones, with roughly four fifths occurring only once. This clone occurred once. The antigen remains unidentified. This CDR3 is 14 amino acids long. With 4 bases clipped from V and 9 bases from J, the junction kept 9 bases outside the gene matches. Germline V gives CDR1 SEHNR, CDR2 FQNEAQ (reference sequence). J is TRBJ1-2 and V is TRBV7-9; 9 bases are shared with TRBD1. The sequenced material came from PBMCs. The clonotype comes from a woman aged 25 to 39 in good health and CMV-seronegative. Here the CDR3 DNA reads TGTGCCAGCAGCTCCGGGACAGGGACCAATAGCTACACCTTC. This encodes CASSSGTGTNSYTF.